This T cell receptor beta chain comes out of a study of blood T cell repertoires in COVID-19. About the study: Acute and convalescent COVID-19 specimens originated in the United States, Italy and Spain. T cells, B-cell-depleted T cells, or PBMCs supplied cDNA or gDNA.

During active infection, Seattle patients enrolled and were then monitored through disease. The authors' processing: From reference gene primer amplification, estimates of nucleated cell counts were derived. Clones were sequenced by immunoSEQ multiplex PCR, and TCRdb holds only the in-frame ones, with some missing. D and trimming come from the DNA, and the V and J calls and clone size come from that table. The repertoire holds roughly 300,000 clones, with approximately 87% as singletons. V was trimmed by 0 bases and J by 9 bases, leaving 12 bases between them. Germline assignment: CDR1 SEHNR and CDR2 FQNEAQ (reference sequence). The CDR3 consists of 14 residues.

The chain carries TRBV7-9 and TRBJ2-1, with D perhaps matching TRBD2 (7 bases). Sequencing input: peripheral blood. This sequence originates from a woman aged 30 to 39 with COVID-19, enrolled during active disease. The CDR3 region has the DNA TGTGCCAGCAGCTTAGCGCGGGGAGGGGGTGAGCAGTTCTTC. Its translation: CASSLARGGGEQFF.